The 14 T cell receptor beta chains reported below all come from one sample, sequenced in a study of metastatic and nonmetastatic thyroid tumors. All patients were treatment-naive before thyroid surgery. With MiXCR, TCRdb called clones anew from the PCR reads. This table has about 15,000 clones, just over 30% appearing once. The source material was blood. The receptors were sampled from a female donor with papillary thyroid cancer or a benign thyroid nodule (not recorded which). Some clones in this sample may be carry-over from other donors' samples.

This clone has only a few counts. The V gene is TRBV6-1, the J gene TRBJ2-1; 8 nucleotides line up with TRBD1. CDR3 size: 16 residues. The V gene's germline CDR1 is MNHNS and CDR2 SASEGT. Losses at the gene ends were 5 bases for V and 5 bases for J; bases not matched to a gene: 11. The CDR3 spells CASSPGWTGMDNEQFF. The CDR3 region has the DNA TGTGCCAGCAGTCCGGGGTGGACAGGGATGGACAATGAGCAGTTCTTC.

This clone is a singleton in its sample. This sequence joins TRBV20-1 and TRBJ1-2; TRBD1 agrees at 8 bases. V lost 6 bases to trimming and J lost 3 bases; unmatched junction nucleotides: 9. The germline V gene encodes CDR1 DFQATT and CDR2 SNEGSKA (reference sequence). The CDR3 consists of 14 residues. The CDR3 here is CSARRQGLDYGYTF. The CDR3 DNA reads TGCAGTGCCCGGCGACAGGGGTTAGACTATGGCTACACCTTC.

By sample fraction, this clone is medium-sized. This chain connects TRBV2 to TRBJ1-2; D remains unclear. The CDR3 loop spans 14 amino acids. From germline, CDR1 is SNHLY and CDR2 FYNNEI. The V end was cut by 4 bases, the J end by 4 bases, with 13 bases between. The CDR3 nucleotides read TGTGCCAGCAGTGCCGGCGCGGTCGGCTATGGCTACACCTTC. It yields the protein CASSAGAVGYGYTF.

This clone was seen ten or more times. Additional DNA sequences in this sample encode the identical CDR3. The chain joins TRBV7-8 to TRBJ2-2, with 8 bases aligning to TRBD2. The J segment lost 7 bases and the V segment lost 4 bases, leaving 11 bases of the junction unmatched. CDR1 is SGHVS, CDR2 FQNEAQ, per germline. This CDR3 has 16 residues. This CDR3 is CASSSLGAGDVGELFF. CDR3 DNA: TGTGCCAGCAGCTCGCTGGGAGCGGGAGACGTCGGGGAGCTGTTTTTT.

With regard to this clone: The junction and the germline gene differ at one end; a read error may be behind it. V is TRBV6-1 and J is TRBJ1-6; TRBD1 agrees at 7 bases. This CDR3 comprises 15 residues. Germline CDR1 MNHNS, CDR2 SASEGT. CDR3 sequence reads: CTSSRGGSRDSPIHF. As DNA, the CDR3 is TGTACCAGCAGCAGAGGGGGCTCCAGGGATTCACCCATACACTTT.

This clone was detected ten times or more. This chain connects TRBV9 to TRBJ2-1; no firm D call. CDR1 SGDLS and CDR2 YYNGEE come from the germline V gene. The CDR3 consists of 15 residues. The V and J ends lost 0 bases and 4 bases respectively, with 11 bases between them. The CDR3 protein is CASSVVGSQYNEQFF. DNA of the CDR3: TGTGCCAGCAGCGTAGTTGGCTCGCAATACAATGAGCAGTTCTTC.

The chain uses TRBV7-3 and TRBJ2-3; 8 bases are shared with TRBD2. Germline lookup yields CDR1 SGHTA and CDR2 FQGTGA. V trimming: 5 bases; J trimming: 2 bases; junction bases outside the gene matches: 6. The CDR3 is 15 amino acids. CDR3 region: CASSPGGGPTDTQYF. CDR3 in DNA: TGTGCCAGCAGCCCGGGGGGGGGGCCCACAGATACGCAGTATTTT.

This clone is judged medium-sized. The chain recombines TRBV24-1 with TRBJ2-7; D unresolved. CDR1 is KGHDR and CDR2 is SFDVKD in the germline V gene. The V end was cut by 2 bases, the J end by 5 bases, with 9 bases between. CDR3 length equals 13 residues. The CDR3 region is CATSDSRMHEQYF. CDR3 nucleotide sequence: TGTGCCACCAGTGATTCCAGGATGCACGAGCAGTACTTC.

This clone was detected many times. This rearrangement joins TRBV6-4 to TRBJ2-1; 9 bases map to TRBD1. Germline CDR1 is MRHNA and CDR2 is SNTAGT. The CDR3 is 15 residues long. Trimming took 5 bases from V and 7 from J; bases not matched to a gene: 9. CDR3 residues: CASSPDRGVWNEQFF. The CDR3 DNA follows: TGTGCCAGCAGTCCCGACAGGGGGGTTTGGAATGAGCAGTTCTTC.

This chain connects TRBV2 to TRBJ1-1, with 7 bases matching TRBD1. CDR3 length: 14 residues. Germline lookup yields CDR1 SNHLY and CDR2 FYNNEI. J gave up 8 bases and V 7 bases, and 13 bases lay outside the gene matches. CDR3 in amino acids: CASKLDYTGAEAFF. In DNA form, the CDR3 reads TGTGCCAGCAAACTCGATTACACAGGGGCGGAAGCTTTCTTT.

Only a few counts were recorded for this clone. For the CDR3, the DNA is TGCGCCAGCAGCCAGGAAGAAAATCAGCCCCAGCATTTT. It encodes CASSQEENQPQHF. The V call is TRBV4-3, the J call TRBJ1-5; no definite D call. The CDR3 covers 13 residues. Germline CDR1 LGHNA, CDR2 YSLEER. V was clipped by 3 bases and J by 4 bases, with 7 bases between them.

The J gene is TRBJ2-3, the V gene TRBV24-1; the D gene is possibly TRBD2 (5 bases). This CDR3 spans 15 amino acids. The germline gives CDR1 KGHDR, CDR2 SFDVKD. V lost 3 bases, J lost 1 base, and 10 bases lay in between. For the CDR3, the DNA is TGTGCCACCAGTGATACGGGAATCCGCACAGATACGCAGTATTTT. This sequence encodes CATSDTGIRTDTQYF.

The chain carries TRBV6-1 and TRBJ2-2, with D possibly TRBD2 on 5 matching bases. CDR3 length: 13 residues. CDR1 is MNHNS and CDR2 is SASEGT in the germline V gene. V dropped 3 bases and J dropped 3 bases, with 5 bases sitting between them. CDR3 loop: CASSEGDTGELFF. The CDR3, as DNA: TGTGCCAGCAGTGAGGGAGACACCGGGGAGCTGTTTTTT.

This chain connects TRBV5-1 to TRBJ1-5; unclear D gene. Germline CDR1 and CDR2: SGHRS and YFSETQ. Trimming took off 3 bases at V and 4 bases at J, with 8 bases between the two ends. CDR3 size: 13 residues. The CDR3 reads CASSSDGNQPQHF. The CDR3, as DNA: TGCGCCAGCAGCTCCGACGGAAATCAGCCCCAGCATTTT.